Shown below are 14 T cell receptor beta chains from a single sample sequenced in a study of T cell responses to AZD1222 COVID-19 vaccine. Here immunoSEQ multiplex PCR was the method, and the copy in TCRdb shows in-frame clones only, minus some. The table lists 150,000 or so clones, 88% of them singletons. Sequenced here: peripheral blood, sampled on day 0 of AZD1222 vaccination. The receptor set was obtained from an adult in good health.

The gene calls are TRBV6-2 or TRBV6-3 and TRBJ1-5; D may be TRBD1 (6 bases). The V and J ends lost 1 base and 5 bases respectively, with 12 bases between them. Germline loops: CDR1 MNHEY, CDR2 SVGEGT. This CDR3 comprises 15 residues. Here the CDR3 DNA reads TGTGCCAGCAGTTACTTCAGGGGAGAAGATCAGCCCCAGCATTTT. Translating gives CASSYFRGEDQPQHF.

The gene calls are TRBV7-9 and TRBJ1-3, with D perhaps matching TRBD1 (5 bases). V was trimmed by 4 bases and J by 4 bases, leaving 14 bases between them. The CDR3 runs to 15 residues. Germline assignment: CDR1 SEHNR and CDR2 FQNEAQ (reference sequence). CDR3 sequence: CASSSGAKEGNTIYF. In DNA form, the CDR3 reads TGTGCCAGCAGCTCCGGGGCAAAAGAAGGAAACACCATATATTTT.

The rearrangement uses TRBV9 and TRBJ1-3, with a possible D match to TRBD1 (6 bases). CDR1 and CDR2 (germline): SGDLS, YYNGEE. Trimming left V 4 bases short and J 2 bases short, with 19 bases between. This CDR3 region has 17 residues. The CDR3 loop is CASSKTNREFAGNTIYF. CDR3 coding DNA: TGTGCCAGCAGCAAGACAAACAGGGAATTCGCTGGAAACACCATATATTTT.

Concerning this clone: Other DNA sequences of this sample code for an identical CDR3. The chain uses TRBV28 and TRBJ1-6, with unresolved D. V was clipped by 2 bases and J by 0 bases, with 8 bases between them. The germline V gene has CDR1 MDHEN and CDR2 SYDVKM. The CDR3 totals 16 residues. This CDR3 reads CASSLTPPSYNSPLHF. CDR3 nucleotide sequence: TGTGCCAGCAGTTTAACCCCCCCCTCCTATAATTCACCCCTCCACTTT. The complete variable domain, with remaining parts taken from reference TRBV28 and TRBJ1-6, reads DVKVTQSSRYLVKRTGEKVFLECVQDMDHENMFWYRQDPGLGLRLIYFSYDVKMKEKGDIPEGYSVSREKKERFSLILESASTNQTSMYLCASSLTPPSYNSPLHFGNGTRLTVT.

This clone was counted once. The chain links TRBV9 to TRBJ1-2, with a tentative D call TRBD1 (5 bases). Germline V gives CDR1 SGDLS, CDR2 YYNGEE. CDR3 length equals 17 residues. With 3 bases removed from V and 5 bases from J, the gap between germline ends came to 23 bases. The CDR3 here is CASSAQWPTARSYGYTF. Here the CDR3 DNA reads TGTGCCAGCAGCGCGCAATGGCCGACAGCCAGATCATATGGCTACACCTTC.

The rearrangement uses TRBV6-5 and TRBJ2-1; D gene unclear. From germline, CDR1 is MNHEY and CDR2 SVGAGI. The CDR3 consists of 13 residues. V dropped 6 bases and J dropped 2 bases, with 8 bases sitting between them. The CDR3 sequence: CASRAPPYNEQFF. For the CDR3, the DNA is TGTGCCAGCAGAGCCCCGCCCTACAATGAGCAGTTCTTC.

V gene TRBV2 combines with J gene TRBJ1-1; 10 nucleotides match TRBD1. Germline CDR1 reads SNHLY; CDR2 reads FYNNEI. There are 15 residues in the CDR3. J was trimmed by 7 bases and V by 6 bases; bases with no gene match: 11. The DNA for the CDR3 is TGTGCCAGCAGGCTAACCGGGACAGGGGCCTTTGAAGCTTTCTTT. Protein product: CASRLTGTGAFEAFF.

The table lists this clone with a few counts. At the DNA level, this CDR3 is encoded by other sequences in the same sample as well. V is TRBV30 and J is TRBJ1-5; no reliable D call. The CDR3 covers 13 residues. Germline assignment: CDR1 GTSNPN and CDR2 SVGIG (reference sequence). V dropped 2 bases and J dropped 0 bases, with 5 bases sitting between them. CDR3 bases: TGTGCCTGGAGTAGGGATAGCAATCAGCCCCAGCATTTT. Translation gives CAWSRDSNQPQHF.

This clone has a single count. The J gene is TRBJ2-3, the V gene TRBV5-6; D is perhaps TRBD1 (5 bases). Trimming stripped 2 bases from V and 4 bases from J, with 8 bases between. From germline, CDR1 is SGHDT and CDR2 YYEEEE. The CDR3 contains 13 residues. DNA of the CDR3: TGTGCCAGCAGCTTTGTGACAGCAGATACGCAGTATTTT. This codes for CASSFVTADTQYF.

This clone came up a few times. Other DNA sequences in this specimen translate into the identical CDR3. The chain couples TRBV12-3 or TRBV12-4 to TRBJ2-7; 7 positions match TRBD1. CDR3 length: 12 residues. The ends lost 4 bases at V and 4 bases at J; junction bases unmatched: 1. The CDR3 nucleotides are TGTGCCAGCAGTTCAGGGGGTTACGAGCAGTACTTC. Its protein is CASSSGGYEQYF.

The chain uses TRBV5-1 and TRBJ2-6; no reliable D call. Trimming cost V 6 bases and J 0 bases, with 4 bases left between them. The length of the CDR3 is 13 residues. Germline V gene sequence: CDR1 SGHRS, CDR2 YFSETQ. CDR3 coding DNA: TGCGCCAGCAAGAACTCTGGGGCCAACGTCCTGACTTTC. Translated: CASKNSGANVLTF.

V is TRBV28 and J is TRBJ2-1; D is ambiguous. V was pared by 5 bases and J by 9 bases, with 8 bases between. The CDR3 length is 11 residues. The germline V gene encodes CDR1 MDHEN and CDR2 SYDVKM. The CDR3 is CASSVVGEQFF. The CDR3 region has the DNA TGTGCCAGCAGTGTCGTGGGTGAGCAGTTCTTC.

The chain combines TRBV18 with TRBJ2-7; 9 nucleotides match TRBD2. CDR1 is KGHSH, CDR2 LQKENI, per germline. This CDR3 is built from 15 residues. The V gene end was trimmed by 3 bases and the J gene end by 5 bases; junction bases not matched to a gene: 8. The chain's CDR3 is CASSPSSGRGHEQYF. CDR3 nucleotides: TGTGCCAGCTCACCGAGTAGCGGGAGAGGACACGAGCAGTACTTC.

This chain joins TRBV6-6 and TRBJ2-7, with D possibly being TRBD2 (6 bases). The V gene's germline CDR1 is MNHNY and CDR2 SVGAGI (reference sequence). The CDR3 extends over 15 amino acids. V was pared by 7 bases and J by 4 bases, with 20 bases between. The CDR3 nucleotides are TGTGCCAGCACAGAGCGAGGAGGGGCTCGGTACGAGCAGTACTTC. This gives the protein CASTERGGARYEQYF.